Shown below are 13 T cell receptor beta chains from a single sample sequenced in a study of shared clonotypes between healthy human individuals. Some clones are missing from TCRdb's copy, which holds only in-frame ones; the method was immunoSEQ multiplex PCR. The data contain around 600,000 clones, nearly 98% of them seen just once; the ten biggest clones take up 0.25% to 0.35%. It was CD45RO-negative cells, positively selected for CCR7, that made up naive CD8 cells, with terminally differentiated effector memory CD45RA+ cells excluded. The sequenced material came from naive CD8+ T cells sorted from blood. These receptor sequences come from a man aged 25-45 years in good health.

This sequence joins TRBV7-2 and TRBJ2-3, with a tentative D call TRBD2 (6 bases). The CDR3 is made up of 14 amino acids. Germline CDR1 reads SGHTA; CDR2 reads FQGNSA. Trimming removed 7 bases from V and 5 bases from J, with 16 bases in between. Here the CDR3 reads CASTFGGTRDTQYF. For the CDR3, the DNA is TGTGCCAGCACCTTCGGGGGAACCCGAGATACGCAGTATTTT.

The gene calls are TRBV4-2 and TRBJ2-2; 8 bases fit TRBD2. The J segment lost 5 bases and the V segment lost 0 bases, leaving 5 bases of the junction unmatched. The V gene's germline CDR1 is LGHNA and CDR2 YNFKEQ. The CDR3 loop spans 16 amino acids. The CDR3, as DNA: TGTGCCAGCAGCCAAGATCTGACTAGCGTAACCGGGGAGCTGTTTTTT. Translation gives CASSQDLTSVTGELFF.

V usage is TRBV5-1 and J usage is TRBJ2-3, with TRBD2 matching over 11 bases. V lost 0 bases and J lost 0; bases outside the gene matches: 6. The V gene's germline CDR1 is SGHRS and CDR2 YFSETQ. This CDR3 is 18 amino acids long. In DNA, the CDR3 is TGCGCCAGCAGCTTGGCTCGGGGACTAGCGGTTAGCACAGATACGCAGTATTTT. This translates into CASSLARGLAVSTDTQYF. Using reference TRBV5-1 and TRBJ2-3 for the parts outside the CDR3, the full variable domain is KAGVTQTPRYLIKTRGQQVTLSCSPISGHRSVSWYQQTPGQGLQFLFEYFSETQRNKGNFPGRFSGRQFSNSRSEMNVSTLELGDSALYLCASSLARGLAVSTDTQYFGPGTRLTVL.

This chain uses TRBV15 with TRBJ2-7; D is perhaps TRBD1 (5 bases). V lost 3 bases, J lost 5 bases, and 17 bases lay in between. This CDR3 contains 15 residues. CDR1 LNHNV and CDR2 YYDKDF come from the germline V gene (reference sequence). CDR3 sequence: CATSRVEQGLDEQYF. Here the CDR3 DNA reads TGTGCCACCAGCAGGGTAGAGCAGGGATTAGACGAGCAGTACTTC. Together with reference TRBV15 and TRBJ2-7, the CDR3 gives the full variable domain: DAMVIQNPRYQVTQFGKPVTLSCSQTLNHNVMYWYQQKSSQAPKLLFHYYDKDFNNEADTPDNFQSRRPNTSFCFLDIRSPGLGDTAMYLCATSRVEQGLDEQYFGPGTRLTVT.

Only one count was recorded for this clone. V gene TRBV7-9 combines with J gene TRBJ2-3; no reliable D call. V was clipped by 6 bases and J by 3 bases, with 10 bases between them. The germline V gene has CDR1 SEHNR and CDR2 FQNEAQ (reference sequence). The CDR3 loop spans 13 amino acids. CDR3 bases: TGTGCCAGCAGTCCCTCAGGAACAGATACGCAGTATTTT. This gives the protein CASSPSGTDTQYF. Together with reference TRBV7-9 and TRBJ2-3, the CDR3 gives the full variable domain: DTGVSQNPRHKITKRGQNVTFRCDPISEHNRLYWYRQTLGQGPEFLTYFQNEAQLEKSRLLSDRFSAERPKGSFSTLEIQRTEQGDSAMYLCASSPSGTDTQYFGPGTRLTVL.

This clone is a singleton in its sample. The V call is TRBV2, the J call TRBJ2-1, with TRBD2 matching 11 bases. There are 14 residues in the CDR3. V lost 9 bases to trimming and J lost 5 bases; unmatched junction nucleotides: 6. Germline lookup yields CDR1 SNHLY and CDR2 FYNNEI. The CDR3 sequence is CAREVAGGNNEQFF. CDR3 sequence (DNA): TGTGCCAGGGAGGTAGCGGGAGGGAACAATGAGCAGTTCTTC.

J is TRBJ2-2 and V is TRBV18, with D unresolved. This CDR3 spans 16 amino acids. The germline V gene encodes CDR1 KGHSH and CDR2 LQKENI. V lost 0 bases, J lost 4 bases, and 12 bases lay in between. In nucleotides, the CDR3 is TGTGCCAGCTCACCACCTGGACGGCCCTCCACCGGGGAGCTGTTTTTT. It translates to CASSPPGRPSTGELFF. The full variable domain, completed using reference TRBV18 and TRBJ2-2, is NAGVMQNPRHLVRRRGQEARLRCSPMKGHSHVYWYRQLPEEGLKFMVYLQKENIIDESGMPKERFSAEFPKEGPSILRIQQVVRGDSAAYFCASSPPGRPSTGELFFGEGSRLTVL.

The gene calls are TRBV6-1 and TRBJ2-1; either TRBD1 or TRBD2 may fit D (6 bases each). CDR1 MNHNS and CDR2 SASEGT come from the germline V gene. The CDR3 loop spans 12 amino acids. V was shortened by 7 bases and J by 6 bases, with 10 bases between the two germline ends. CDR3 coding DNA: TGTGCCAGCATAGGAGGGGGCAATGAGCAGTTCTTC. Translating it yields CASIGGGNEQFF.

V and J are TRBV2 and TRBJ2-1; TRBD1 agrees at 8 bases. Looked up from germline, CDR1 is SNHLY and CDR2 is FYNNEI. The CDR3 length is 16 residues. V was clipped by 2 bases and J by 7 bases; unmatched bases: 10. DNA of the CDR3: TGTGCCAGCAGTGAAAGTCGAGGCAGGGGGCGAAATGAGCAGTTCTTC. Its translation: CASSESRGRGRNEQFF.

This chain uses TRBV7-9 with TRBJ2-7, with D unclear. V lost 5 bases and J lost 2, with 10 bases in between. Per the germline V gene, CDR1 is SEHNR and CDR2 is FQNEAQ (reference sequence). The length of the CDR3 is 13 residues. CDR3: CASSGPDAYEQYF. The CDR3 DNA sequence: TGTGCCAGCAGCGGACCGGACGCCTACGAGCAGTACTTC.

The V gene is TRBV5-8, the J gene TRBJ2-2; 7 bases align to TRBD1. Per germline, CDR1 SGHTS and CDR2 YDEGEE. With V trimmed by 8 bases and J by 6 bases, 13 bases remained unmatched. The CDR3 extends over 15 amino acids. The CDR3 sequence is CARAPSTGVPGELFF. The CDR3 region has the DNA TGTGCCAGAGCACCATCTACAGGGGTTCCCGGGGAGCTGTTTTTT.

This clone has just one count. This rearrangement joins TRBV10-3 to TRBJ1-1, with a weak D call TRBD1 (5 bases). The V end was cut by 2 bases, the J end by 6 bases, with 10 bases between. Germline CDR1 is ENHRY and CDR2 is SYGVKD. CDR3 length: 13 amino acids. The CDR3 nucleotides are TGTGCCATCAGTGAGGGGGGGTTCGCTGAAGCTTTCTTT. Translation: CAISEGGFAEAFF.

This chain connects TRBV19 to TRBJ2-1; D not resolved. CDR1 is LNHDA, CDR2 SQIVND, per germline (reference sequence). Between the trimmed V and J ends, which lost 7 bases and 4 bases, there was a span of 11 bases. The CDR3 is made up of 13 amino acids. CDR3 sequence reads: CASTLPGYNEQFF. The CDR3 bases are TGTGCCAGTACCCTTCCGGGTTACAATGAGCAGTTCTTC.